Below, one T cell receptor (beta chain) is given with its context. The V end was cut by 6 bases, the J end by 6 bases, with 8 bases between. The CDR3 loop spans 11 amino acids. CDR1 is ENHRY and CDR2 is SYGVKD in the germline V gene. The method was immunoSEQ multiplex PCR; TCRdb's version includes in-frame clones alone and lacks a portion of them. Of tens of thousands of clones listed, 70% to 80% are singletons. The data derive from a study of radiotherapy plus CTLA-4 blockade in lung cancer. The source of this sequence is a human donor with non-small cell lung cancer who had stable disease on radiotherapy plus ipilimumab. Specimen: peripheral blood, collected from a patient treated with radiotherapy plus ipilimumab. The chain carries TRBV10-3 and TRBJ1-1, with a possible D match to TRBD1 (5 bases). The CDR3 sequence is CAIRGVSEAFF. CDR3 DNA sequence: TGTGCCATCAGAGGGGTCTCTGAAGCTTTCTTT.